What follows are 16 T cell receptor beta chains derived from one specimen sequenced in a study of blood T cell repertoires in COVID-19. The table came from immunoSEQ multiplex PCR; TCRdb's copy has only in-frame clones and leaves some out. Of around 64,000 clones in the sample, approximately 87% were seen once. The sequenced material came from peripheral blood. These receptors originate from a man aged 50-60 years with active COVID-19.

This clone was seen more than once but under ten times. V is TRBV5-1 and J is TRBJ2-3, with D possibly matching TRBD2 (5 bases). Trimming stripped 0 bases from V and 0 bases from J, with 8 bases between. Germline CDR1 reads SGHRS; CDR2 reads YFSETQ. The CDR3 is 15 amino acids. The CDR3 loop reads CASSLVLASTDTQYF. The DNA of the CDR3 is TGCGCCAGCAGCTTGGTCCTAGCTAGCACAGATACGCAGTATTTT.

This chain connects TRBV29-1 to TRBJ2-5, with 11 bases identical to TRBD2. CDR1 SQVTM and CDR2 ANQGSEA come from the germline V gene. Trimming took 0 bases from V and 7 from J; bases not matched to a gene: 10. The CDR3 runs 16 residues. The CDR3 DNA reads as TGCAGCGTTGAAGATGTCGGGACTAGCGGTTTCCGGACCCAGTACTTC. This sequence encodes CSVEDVGTSGFRTQYF. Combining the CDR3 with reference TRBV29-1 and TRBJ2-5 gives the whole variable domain SAVISQKPSRDICQRGTSLTIQCQVDSQVTMMFWYRQQPGQSLTLIATANQGSEATYESGFVIDKFPISRPNLTFSTLTVSNMSPEDSSIYLCSVEDVGTSGFRTQYFGPGTRLLVL.

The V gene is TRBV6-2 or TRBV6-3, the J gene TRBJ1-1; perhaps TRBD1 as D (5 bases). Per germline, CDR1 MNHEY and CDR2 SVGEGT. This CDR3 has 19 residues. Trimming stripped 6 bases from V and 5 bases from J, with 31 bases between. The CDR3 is CASSRPEAMGRRGGTEAFF. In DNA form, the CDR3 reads TGTGCCAGCAGCCGGCCCGAGGCGATGGGACGACGGGGGGGAACTGAAGCTTTCTTT.

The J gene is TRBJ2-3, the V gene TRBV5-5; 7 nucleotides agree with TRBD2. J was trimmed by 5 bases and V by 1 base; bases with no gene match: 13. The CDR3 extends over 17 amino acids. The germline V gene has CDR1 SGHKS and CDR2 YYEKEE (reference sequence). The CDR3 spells CASSLFREGRIIDTQYF. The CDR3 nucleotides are TGTGCCAGCAGCTTGTTTAGGGAGGGCCGGATTATAGATACGCAGTATTTT.

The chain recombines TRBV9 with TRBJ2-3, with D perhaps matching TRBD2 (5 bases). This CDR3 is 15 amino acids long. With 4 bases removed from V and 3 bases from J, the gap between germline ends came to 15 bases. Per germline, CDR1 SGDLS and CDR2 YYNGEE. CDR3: CASSQNPGDTDTQYF. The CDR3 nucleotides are TGTGCCAGCAGCCAAAACCCCGGGGATACAGATACGCAGTATTTT.

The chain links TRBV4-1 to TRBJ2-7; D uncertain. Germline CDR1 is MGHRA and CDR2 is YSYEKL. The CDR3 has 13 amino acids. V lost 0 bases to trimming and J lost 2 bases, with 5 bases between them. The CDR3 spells CASSQETTYEQYF. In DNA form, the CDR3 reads TGCGCCAGCAGCCAAGAAACTACCTACGAGCAGTACTTC.

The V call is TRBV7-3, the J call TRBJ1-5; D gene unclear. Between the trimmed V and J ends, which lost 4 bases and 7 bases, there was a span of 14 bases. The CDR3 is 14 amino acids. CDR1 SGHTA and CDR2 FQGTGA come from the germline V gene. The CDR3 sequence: CASSSLEKAQPQHF. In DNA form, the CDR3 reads TGTGCCAGCAGCTCCTTGGAGAAGGCGCAGCCCCAGCATTTT.

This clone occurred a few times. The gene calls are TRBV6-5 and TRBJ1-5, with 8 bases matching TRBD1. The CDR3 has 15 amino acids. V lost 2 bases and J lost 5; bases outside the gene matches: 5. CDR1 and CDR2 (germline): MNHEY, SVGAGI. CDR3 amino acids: CASSYRAGGYQPQHF. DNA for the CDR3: TGTGCCAGCAGTTACAGGGCAGGGGGCTATCAGCCCCAGCATTTT.

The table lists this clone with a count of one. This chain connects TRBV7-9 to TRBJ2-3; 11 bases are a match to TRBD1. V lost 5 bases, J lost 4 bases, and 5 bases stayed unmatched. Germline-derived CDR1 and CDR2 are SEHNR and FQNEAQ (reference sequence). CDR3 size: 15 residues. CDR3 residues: CASSDPGQGADTQYF. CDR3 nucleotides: TGTGCCAGCAGCGACCCGGGACAGGGGGCAGATACGCAGTATTTT.

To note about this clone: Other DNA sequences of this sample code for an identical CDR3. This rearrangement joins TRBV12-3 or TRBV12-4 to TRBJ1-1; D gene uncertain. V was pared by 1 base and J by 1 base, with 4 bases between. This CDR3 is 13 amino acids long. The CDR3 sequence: CASSLGQNTEAFF. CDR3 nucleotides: TGTGCCAGCAGTTTAGGACAGAACACTGAAGCTTTCTTT.

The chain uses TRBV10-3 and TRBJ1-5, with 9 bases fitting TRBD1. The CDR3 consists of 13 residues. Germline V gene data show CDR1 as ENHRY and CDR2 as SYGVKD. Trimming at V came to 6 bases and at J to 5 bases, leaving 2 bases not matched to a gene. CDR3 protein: CAIRGQGDQPQHF. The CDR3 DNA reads TGTGCCATCAGGGGACAGGGAGATCAGCCCCAGCATTTT.

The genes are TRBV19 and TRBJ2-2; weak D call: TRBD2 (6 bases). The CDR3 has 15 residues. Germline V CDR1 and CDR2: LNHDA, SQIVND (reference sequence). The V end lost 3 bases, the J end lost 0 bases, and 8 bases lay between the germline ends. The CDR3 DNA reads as TGTGCCAGTAGTATTAGCGGAGCGAACACCGGGGAGCTGTTTTTT. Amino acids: CASSISGANTGELFF.

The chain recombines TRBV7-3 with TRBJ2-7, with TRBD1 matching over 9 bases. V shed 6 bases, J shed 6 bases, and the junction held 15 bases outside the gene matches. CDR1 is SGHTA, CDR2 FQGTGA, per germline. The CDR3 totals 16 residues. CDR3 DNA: TGTGCCAGCAGTCATATCCGGGACAGGGATTATAGCGAGCAGTACTTC. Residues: CASSHIRDRDYSEQYF.

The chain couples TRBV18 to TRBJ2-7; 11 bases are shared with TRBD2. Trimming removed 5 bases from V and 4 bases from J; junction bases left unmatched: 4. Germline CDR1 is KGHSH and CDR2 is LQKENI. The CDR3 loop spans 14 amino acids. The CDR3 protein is CASSMTSGMYEQYF. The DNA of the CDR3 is TGTGCCAGCTCAATGACTAGCGGGATGTACGAGCAGTACTTC.

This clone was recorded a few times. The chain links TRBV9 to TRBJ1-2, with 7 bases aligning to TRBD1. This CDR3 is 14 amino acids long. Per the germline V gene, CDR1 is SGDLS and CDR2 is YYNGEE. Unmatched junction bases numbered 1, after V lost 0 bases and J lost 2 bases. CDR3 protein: CASSVGQGNYGYTF. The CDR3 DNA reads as TGTGCCAGCAGCGTAGGACAGGGAAACTATGGCTACACCTTC.

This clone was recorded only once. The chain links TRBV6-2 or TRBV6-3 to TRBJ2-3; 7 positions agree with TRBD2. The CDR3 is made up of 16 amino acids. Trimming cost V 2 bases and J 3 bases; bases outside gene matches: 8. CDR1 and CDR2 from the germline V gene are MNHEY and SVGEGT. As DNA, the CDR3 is TGTGCCAGCAGTTACCGAGGCGGGAGTAGGACAGATACGCAGTATTTT. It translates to CASSYRGGSRTDTQYF.